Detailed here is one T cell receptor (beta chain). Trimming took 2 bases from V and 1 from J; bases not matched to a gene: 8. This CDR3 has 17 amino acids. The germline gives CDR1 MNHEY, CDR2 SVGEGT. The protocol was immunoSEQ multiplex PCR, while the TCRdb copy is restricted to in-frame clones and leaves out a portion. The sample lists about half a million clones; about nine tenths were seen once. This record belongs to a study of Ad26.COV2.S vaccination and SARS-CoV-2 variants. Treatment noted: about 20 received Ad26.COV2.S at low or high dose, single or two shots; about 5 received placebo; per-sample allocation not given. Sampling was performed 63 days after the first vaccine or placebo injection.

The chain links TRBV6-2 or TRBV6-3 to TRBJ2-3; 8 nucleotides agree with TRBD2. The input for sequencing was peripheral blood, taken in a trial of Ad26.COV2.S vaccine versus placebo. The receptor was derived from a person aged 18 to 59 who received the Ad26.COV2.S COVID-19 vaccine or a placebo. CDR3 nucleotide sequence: TGTGCCAGCAGTTACACCGGACTAGCTGGCCGCACAGATACGCAGTATTTT. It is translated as CASSYTGLAGRTDTQYF.